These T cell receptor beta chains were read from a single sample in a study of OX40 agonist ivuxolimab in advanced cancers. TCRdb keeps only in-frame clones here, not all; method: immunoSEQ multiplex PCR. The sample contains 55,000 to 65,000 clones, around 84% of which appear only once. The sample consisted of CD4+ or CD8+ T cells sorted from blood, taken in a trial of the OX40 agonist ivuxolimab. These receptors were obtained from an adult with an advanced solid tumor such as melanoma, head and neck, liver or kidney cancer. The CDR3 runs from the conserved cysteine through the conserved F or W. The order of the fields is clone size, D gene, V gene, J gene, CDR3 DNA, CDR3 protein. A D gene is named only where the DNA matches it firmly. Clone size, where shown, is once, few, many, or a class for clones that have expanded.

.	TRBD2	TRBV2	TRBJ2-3	TGTGCCAGCAGTGACCTCGGACTAGTGGCGGACCCTAGCACAGATACGCAGTATTTT	CASSDLGLVADPSTDTQYF
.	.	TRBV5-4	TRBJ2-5	TGTGCCAGCAGCTTGGATCGCGGAACCCAGTACTTC	CASSLDRGTQYF
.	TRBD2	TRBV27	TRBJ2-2	TGTGCCAGCACCTGGGGGAGGGTCCCCGGGGAGCTGTTTTTT	CASTWGRVPGELFF
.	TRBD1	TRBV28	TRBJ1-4	TGTGCCAGCGACGCCTCCGGGACAGGGGGTGAAAAACTGTTTTTT	CASDASGTGGEKLFF
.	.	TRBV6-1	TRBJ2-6	TGTGCCATCAGTGATTCAGGGTTTGCCTCTGGGGCCAACGTCCTGACTTTC	CAISDSGFASGANVLTF
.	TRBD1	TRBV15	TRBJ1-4	TGTGCCACCAGCAGAAAATCAGGGGGGGCTAGTGAAAAACTGTTTTTT	CATSRKSGGASEKLFF
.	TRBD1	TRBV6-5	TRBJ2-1	TGTGCCAGCGGAACAGGGGGCCAATACAATGAGCAGTTCTTC	CASGTGGQYNEQFF
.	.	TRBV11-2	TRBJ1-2	TGTGCCAGCAGCTTAGATGGTGATTTCTATGGCTACACCTTC	CASSLDGDFYGYTF
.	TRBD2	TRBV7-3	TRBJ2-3	TGTGCCAGCAGCGTTAGCGGGGGGGCCGATACGCAGTATTTT	CASSVSGGADTQYF
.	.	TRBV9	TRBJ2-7	TGTGCCAGCAGCGTCTCAGGGGCCCCTGCGGAAGAGCAGTACTTC	CASSVSGAPAEEQYF
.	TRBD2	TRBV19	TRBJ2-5	TGTGCCAGTAGTATGGGGACTAGCGGGAGAGCAGAGACCCAGTACTTC	CASSMGTSGRAETQYF
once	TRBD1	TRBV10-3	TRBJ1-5	TGTGCCATCAGTGAGAACGGACAGGGGCGTCAGCCCCAGCATTTT	CAISENGQGRQPQHF
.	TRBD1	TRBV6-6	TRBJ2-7	TGTGCCAGCAGTTACCGCGGACAGGGCTACGAGCAGTACTTC	CASSYRGQGYEQYF
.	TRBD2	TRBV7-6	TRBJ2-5	TGTGCCAGCAGCCCTCTAGCGGGAGGTGGGGAGACCCAGTACTTC	CASSPLAGGGETQYF
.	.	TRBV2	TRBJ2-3	TGTGCCAGCAGTAAGAACTCAGGGGCAGATACGCAGTATTTT	CASSKNSGADTQYF
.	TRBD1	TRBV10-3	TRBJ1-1	TGTGCCATCAGCCCCGGACAGGGGGCGAACACTGAAGCTTTCTTT	CAISPGQGANTEAFF
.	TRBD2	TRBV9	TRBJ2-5	TGTGCCAGCAGCGTAGGGGTAGCGGGGGCCCAAGAGACCCAGTACTTC	CASSVGVAGAQETQYF
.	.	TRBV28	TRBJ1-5	TGTGCCAGCATAAGCGATACCGGACGGTATAGCAATCAGCCCCAGCATTTT	CASISDTGRYSNQPQHF
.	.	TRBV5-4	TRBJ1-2	TGTGCCAGCAGCCCCCTCGGGGGCGGCTACACCTTC	CASSPLGGGYTF
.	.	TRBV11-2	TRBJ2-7	TGTGCCAGCAGCCGTTGGGACGTCAGCTCCTACGAGCAGTACTTC	CASSRWDVSSYEQYF
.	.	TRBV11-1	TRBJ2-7	TGTGCCAGCAGCCGGCGGGTAAACGAGCAGTACTTC	CASSRRVNEQYF
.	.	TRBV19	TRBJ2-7	TGTGCCAGTAGGAAACAGGGTTGGGGTTCCTACGAGCAGTACTTC	CASRKQGWGSYEQYF
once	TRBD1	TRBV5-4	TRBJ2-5	TGTGCCAGCACCCTACAGGGGGGAGAGACCCAGTACTTC	CASTLQGGETQYF
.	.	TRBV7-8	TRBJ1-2	TGTGCCAGCACCAGAGACCGAAACTATGGCTACACCTTC	CASTRDRNYGYTF
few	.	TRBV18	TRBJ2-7	TGTGCCAGCTCACCACCGGCCGCCTACGAGCAGTACTTC	CASSPPAAYEQYF
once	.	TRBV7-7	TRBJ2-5	TGTGCTAGCAGCTTAGAATGGCAAGAGACCCAGTACTTC	CASSLEWQETQYF
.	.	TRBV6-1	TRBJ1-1	TGTGCCAGCAATACAGGGACTGAAGCTTTCTTT	CASNTGTEAFF
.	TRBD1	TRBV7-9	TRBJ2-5	TGTGCCAGCAGCTTAGGGGGCAGGGGGCAAGAGACCCAGTACTTC	CASSLGGRGQETQYF
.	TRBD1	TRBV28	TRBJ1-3	TGTGCCAGCAGCCGCACCGGGACAGGTGGAAACACCATATATTTT	CASSRTGTGGNTIYF
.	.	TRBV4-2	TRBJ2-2	TGTGCCAGCAGCTTAGGACAAACGAACACCGGGGAGCTGTTTTTT	CASSLGQTNTGELFF
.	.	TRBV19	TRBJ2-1	TGTGCCAGTAGTATAAGTGGGTCATTCCCTTACAATGAGCAGTTCTTC	CASSISGSFPYNEQFF
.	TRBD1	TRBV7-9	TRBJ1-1	TGTGCCAGCAGCTACGGACAGGGGGCATCTGAAGCTTTCTTT	CASSYGQGASEAFF
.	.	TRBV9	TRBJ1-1	TGTGCCAGCAGCGCGGGGGGCCAAGCTTTCTTT	CASSAGGQAFF
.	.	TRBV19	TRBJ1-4	TGTGCCAGTTCCCGACAGACAACTAATGAAAAACTGTTTTTT	CASSRQTTNEKLFF
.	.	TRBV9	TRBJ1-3	TGTGCCAGCAGCGACGACAGAACCTCTGGAAACACCATATATTTT	CASSDDRTSGNTIYF
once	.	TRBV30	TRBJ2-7	TGTGCCTGGAGTGGACAAGCCGAGCAGTACTTC	CAWSGQAEQYF
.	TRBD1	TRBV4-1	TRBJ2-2	TGCGCCAGCAGCCAAGTTCTCTCCGGGACAGGGTCCACCGGGGAGCTGTTTTTT	CASSQVLSGTGSTGELFF
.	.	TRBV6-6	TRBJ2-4	TGTGCCAGCAGTTACGGTGGCACGGGAAACATTCAGTACTTC	CASSYGGTGNIQYF
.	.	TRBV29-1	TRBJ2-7	TGCAGCGTTGAACGACAGGCTGGGGAGCAGTACTTC	CSVERQAGEQYF
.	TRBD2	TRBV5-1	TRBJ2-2	TGCGCCAGCAGCCCACATAGCGGGCGGGAGCTGTTTTTT	CASSPHSGRELFF
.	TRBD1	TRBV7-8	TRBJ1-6	TGTGCCAGCAGCGTGGACAGGGGGATAAATTCACCCCTCCACTTT	CASSVDRGINSPLHF
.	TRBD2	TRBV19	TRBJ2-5	TGTGCCAGTAGTATAGACGGCCTAGCGGGAGCTTCGAGCCAAGAGACCCAGTACTTC	CASSIDGLAGASSQETQYF
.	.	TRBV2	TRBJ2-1	TGTGCCAGCAGGAGTTACAATGAGCAGTTCTTC	CASRSYNEQFF
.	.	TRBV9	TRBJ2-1	TGTGCCAGCAGCGTCGGTGCTCCCCGCTCCTACAATGAGCAGTTCTTC	CASSVGAPRSYNEQFF
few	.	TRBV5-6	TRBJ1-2	TGTGCCAGCAGCTTGGGGTTCGGGTGGCTTTCTGGCTACACCTTC	CASSLGFGWLSGYTF
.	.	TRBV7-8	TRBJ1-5	TGTGCCAGCAGCTTCGGCGGAGATCAGCCCCAGCATTTT	CASSFGGDQPQHF
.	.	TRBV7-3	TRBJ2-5	TGTGCCAGCAGCCGAGTCGGAAGGGGAGAGACCCAGTACTTC	CASSRVGRGETQYF
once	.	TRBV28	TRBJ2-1	TGTGCCGCCGGGGGTACCTACAATGAGCAGTTCTTC	CAAGGTYNEQFF
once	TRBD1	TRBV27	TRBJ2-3	TGTGCCAGCAGTTCCTCCGGGACAGGGATTTTAGATACGCAGTATTTT	CASSSSGTGILDTQYF
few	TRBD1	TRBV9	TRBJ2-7	TGTGCCAGCAGCGAGGGACAGGGCTACGAGCAGTACTTC	CASSEGQGYEQYF